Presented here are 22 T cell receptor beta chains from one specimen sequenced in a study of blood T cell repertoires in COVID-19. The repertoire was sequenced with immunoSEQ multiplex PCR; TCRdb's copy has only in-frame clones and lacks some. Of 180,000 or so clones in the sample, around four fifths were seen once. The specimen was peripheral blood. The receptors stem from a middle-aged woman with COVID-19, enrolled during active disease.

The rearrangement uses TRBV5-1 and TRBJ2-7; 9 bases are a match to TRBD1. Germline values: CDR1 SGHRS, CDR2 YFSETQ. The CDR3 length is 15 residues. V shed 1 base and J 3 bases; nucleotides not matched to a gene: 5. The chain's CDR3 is CASSLWGQGHYEQYF. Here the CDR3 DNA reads TGCGCCAGCAGCTTGTGGGGACAGGGACACTACGAGCAGTACTTC.

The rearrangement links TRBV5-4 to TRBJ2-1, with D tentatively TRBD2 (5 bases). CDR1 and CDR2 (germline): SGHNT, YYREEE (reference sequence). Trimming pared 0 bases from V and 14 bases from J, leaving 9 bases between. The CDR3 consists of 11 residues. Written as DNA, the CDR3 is TGTGCCAGCAGCTTGGCAAGGGAGAAGTTCTTC. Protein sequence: CASSLAREKFF.

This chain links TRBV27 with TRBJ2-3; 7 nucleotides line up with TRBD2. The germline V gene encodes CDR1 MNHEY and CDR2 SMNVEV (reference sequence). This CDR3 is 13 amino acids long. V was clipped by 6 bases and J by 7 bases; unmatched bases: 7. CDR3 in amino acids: CASSPTSIHTQYF. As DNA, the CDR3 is TGTGCCAGCAGCCCGACTAGCATACATACGCAGTATTTT.

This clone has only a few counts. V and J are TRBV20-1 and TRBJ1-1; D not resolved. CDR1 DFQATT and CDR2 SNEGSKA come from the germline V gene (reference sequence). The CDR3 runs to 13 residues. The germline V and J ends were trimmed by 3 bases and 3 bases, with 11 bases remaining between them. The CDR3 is CSASASVDTEAFF. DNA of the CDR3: TGCAGTGCTAGTGCCAGTGTGGACACTGAAGCTTTCTTT.

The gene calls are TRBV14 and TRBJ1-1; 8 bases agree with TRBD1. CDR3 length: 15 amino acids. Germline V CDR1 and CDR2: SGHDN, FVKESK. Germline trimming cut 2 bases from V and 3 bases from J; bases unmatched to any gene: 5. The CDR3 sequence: CASSQTGTGYTEAFF. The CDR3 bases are TGTGCCAGCAGCCAAACCGGGACAGGATACACTGAAGCTTTCTTT.

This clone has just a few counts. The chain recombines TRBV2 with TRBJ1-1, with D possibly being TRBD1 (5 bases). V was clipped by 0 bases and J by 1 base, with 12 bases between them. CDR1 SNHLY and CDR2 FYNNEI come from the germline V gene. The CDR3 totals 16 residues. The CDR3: CASSEALLGANTEAFF. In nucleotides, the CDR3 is TGTGCCAGCAGTGAAGCGCTTCTTGGGGCGAACACTGAAGCTTTCTTT. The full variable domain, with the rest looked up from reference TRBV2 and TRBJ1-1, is EPEVTQTPSHQVTQMGQEVILRCVPISNHLYFYWYRQILGQKVEFLVSFYNNEISEKSEIFDDQFSVERPDGSNFTLKIRSTKLEDSAMYFCASSEALLGANTEAFFGQGTRLTVV.

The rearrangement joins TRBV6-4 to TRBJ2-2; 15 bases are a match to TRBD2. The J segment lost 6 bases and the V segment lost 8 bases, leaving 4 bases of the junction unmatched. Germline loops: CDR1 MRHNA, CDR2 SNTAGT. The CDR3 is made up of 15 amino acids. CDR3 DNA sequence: TGTGCCAGCCAGGGACTAGCGGGAGGAGCCGGGGAGCTGTTTTTT. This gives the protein CASQGLAGGAGELFF.

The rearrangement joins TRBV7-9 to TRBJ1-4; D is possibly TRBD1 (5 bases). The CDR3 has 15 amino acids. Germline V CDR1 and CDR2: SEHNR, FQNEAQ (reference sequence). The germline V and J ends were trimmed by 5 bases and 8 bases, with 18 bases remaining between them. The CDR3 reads CASSPVDVGGEKLFF. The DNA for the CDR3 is TGTGCCAGCAGCCCCGTTGATGTCGGGGGAGAAAAACTGTTTTTT. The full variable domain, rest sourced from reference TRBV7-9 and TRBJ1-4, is DTGVSQNPRHKITKRGQNVTFRCDPISEHNRLYWYRQTLGQGPEFLTYFQNEAQLEKSRLLSDRFSAERPKGSFSTLEIQRTEQGDSAMYLCASSPVDVGGEKLFFGSGTQLSVL.

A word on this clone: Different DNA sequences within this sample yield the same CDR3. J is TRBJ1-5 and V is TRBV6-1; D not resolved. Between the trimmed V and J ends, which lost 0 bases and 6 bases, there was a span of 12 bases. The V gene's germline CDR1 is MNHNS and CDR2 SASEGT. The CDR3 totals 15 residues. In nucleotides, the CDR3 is TGTGCCAGCAGTGAAGCGCGAGGGCAAGGTCAGCCCCAGCATTTT. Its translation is CASSEARGQGQPQHF.

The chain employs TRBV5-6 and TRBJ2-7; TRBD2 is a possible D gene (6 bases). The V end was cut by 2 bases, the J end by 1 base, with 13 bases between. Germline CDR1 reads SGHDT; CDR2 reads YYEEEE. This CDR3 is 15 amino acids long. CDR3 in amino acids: CASSFGAGLSYEQYF. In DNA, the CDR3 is TGTGCCAGCAGCTTTGGAGCGGGTTTATCCTACGAGCAGTACTTC.

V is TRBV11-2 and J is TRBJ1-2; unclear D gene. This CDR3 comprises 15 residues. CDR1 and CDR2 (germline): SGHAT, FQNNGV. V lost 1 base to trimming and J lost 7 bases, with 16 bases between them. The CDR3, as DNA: TGTGCCAGCAGCTTAGCGGGATTGGGAGGGAGTGGCTACACCTTC. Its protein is CASSLAGLGGSGYTF.

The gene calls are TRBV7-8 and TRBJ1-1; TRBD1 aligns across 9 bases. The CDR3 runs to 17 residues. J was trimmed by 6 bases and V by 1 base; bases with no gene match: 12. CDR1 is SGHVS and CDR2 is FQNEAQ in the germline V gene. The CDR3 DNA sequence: TGTGCCAGCAGCTTAGAGGGGACAGGGATTCGGACCGCTGAAGCTTTCTTT. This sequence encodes CASSLEGTGIRTAEAFF.

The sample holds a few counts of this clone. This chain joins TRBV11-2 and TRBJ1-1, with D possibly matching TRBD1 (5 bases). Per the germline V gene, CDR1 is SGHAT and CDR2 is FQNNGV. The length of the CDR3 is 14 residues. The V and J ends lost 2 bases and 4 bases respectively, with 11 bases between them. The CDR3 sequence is CASSLRIGGTEAFF. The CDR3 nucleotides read TGTGCCAGCAGCTTAAGGATCGGGGGCACTGAAGCTTTCTTT.

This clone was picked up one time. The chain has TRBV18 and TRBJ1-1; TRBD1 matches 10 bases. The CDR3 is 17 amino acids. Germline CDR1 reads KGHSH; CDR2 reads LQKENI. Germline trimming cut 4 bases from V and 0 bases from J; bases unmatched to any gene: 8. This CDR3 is CASSLTRTGGLNTEAFF. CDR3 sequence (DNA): TGTGCCAGCTCACTTACACGGACAGGGGGTCTGAACACTGAAGCTTTCTTT.

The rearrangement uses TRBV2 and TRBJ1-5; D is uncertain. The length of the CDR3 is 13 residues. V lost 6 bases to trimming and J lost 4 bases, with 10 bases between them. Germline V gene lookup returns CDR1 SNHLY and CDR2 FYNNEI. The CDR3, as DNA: TGTGCCAGCAGCGCCCCTCAGAATCAGCCCCAGCATTTT. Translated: CASSAPQNQPQHF.

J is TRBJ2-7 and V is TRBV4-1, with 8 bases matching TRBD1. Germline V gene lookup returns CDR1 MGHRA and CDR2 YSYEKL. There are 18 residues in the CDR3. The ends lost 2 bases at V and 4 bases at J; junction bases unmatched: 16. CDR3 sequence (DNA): TGCGCCAGCAGCCAAAAGTCGCCATTTGACAGGGGTGGGTACGAGCAGTACTTC. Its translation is CASSQKSPFDRGGYEQYF.

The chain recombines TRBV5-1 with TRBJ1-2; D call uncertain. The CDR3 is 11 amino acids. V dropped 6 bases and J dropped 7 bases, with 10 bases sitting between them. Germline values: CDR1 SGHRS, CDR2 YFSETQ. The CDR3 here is CASNMGVGYTF. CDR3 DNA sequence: TGCGCCAGCAATATGGGCGTTGGCTACACCTTC. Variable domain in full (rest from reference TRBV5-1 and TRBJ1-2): KAGVTQTPRYLIKTRGQQVTLSCSPISGHRSVSWYQQTPGQGLQFLFEYFSETQRNKGNFPGRFSGRQFSNSRSEMNVSTLELGDSALYLCASNMGVGYTFGSGTRLTVV.

The CDR3, as DNA: TGTGCCAGCAGCACCCAGTTCTTCACAGTTTCTAACTATGGCTACACCTTC. Protein product: CASSTQFFTVSNYGYTF. The chain couples TRBV9 to TRBJ1-2; D unresolved. The CDR3 runs 17 residues. The ends were cut back, 4 bases at V and 0 bases at J, with 19 bases in the middle. The germline V gene encodes CDR1 SGDLS and CDR2 YYNGEE.

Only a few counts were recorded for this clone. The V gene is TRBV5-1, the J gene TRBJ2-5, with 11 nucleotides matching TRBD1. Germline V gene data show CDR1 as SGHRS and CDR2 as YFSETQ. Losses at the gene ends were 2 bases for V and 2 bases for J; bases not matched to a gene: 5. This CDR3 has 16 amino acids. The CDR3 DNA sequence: TGCGCCAGCAGCTTCGGGACAGGGGGATATCAAGAGACCCAGTACTTC. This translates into CASSFGTGGYQETQYF.

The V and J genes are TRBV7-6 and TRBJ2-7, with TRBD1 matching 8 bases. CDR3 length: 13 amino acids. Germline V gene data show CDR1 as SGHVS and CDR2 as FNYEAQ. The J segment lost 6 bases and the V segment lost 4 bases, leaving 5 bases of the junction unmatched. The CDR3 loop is CASSSGQGGEQYF. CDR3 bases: TGTGCCAGCAGCTCAGGACAGGGCGGCGAGCAGTACTTC.

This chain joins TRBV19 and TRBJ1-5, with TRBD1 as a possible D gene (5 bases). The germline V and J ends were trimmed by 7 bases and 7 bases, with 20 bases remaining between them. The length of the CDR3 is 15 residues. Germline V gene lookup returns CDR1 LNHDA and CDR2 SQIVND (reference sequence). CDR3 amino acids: CASTLKGSALQPQHF. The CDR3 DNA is TGTGCCAGTACCTTGAAGGGGTCCGCGTTACAGCCCCAGCATTTT.

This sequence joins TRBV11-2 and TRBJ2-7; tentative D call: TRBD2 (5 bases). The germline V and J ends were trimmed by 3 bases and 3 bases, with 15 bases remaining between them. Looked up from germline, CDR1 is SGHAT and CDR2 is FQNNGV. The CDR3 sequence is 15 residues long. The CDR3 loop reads CASSFRLPSVYEQYF. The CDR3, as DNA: TGTGCCAGCAGCTTCAGACTACCCTCTGTCTACGAGCAGTACTTC.